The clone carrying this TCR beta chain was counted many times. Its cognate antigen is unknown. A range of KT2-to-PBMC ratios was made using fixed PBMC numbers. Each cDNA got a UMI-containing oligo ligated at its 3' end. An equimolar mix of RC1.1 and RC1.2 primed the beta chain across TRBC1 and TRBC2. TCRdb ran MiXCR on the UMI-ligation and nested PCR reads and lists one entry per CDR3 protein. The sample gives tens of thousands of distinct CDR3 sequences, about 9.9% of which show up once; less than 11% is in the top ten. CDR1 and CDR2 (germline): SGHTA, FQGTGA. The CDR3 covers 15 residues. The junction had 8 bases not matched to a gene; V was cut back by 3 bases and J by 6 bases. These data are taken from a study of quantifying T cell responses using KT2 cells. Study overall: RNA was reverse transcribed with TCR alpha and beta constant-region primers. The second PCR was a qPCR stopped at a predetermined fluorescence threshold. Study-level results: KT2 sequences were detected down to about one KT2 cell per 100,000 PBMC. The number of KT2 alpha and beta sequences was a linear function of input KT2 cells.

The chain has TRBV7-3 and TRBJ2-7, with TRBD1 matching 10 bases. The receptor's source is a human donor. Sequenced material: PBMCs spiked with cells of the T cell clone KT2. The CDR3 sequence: CASSFSAGQGSEQYF. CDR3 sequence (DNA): TGTGCCAGCAGCTTCTCGGCGGGACAGGGGTCCGAGCAGTACTTC.